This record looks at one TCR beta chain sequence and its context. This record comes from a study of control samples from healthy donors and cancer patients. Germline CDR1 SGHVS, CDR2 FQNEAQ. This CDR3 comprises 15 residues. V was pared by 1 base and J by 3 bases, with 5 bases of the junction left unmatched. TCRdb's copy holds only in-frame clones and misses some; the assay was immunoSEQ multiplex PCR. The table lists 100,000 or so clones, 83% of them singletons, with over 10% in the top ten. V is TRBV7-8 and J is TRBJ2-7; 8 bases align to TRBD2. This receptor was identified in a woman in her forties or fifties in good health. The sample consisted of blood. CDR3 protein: CASSLVAGTHYEQYF. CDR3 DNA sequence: TGTGCCAGCAGCTTAGTAGCGGGAACACACTACGAGCAGTACTTC.